These 18 T cell receptor beta chains originate from one sample sequenced in a study of CD8 T cells in ankylosing spondylitis. One entry per CDR3 protein results from TCRdb running MiXCR on the 5' RACE reads. This table has some 54,000 distinct CDR3 sequences, 7.4% appearing once. What was sequenced was blood, either unsorted or a sorted T cell fraction (not recorded which). Every receptor here comes from a female donor with ankylosing spondylitis or in good health (not recorded which).

This clonotype was recorded at least ten times. This chain joins TRBV27 and TRBJ2-5; D perhaps matches TRBD2 (6 bases). The V gene's germline CDR1 is MNHEY and CDR2 SMNVEV (reference sequence). CDR3 length: 13 residues. V was clipped by 5 bases and J by 4 bases, with 11 bases between them. The CDR3 bases are TGTGCCAGCAGTCCAAGACTAGGAGAGACCCAGTACTTC. It yields the protein CASSPRLGETQYF.

This clonotype was observed at least ten times. This rearrangement joins TRBV29-1 to TRBJ1-5, with TRBD1 matching over 8 bases. The CDR3 extends over 14 amino acids. Trimming removed 4 bases from V and 6 bases from J; junction bases left unmatched: 8. Germline loops: CDR1 SQVTM, CDR2 ANQGSEA. For the CDR3, the DNA is TGCAGCGTTGGGACTGGACAGGGAGGTCAGCCCCAGCATTTT. Translated, it gives CSVGTGQGGQPQHF.

This clonotype was detected a few times. The chain has TRBV29-1 and TRBJ1-4; D remains ambiguous. The germline V gene has CDR1 SQVTM and CDR2 ANQGSEA. V lost 1 base, J lost 3 bases, and 6 bases lay in between. The CDR3 totals 13 residues. The CDR3 protein is CSVEVRSNEKLFF. The CDR3 DNA reads TGCAGCGTTGAAGTCAGGTCTAATGAAAAACTGTTTTTT.

This clonotype was observed many times. The chain has TRBV5-6 and TRBJ2-7; D may correspond to TRBD1 or TRBD2 (5 bases each). Per germline, CDR1 SGHDT and CDR2 YYEEEE. V dropped 6 bases and J dropped 3 bases, with 19 bases sitting between them. This CDR3 spans 15 amino acids. CDR3 amino acids: CASTRGVDPIYEQYV. The DNA of the CDR3 is TGTGCCAGCACCAGAGGGGTCGACCCGATCTACGAGCAGTACGTC.

In this sample, this clonotype turned up many times. The rearrangement uses TRBV20-1 and TRBJ1-5; D is ambiguous. The V end lost 3 bases, the J end lost 6 bases, and 12 bases lay between the germline ends. The CDR3 consists of 13 residues. Germline-derived CDR1 and CDR2 are DFQATT and SNEGSKA (reference sequence). The CDR3 nucleotides read TGCAGTGCTAGGGGGTCGGGTAGTCAGCCCCAGCATTTT. Translated, it gives CSARGSGSQPQHF.

Many counts were recorded for this clonotype. The chain combines TRBV20-1 with TRBJ2-2; D unclear. CDR3 length equals 12 residues. Trimming took off 7 bases at V and 1 base at J, with 7 bases between the two ends. Germline V gene sequence: CDR1 DFQATT, CDR2 SNEGSKA (reference sequence). This chain's CDR3 is CSVAGNTGELFF. CDR3 bases: TGCAGTGTGGCAGGGAACACCGGGGAGCTGTTTTTT.

By frequency in the sample, this clonotype is medium-sized. The chain recombines TRBV20-1 with TRBJ1-1; D is unresolved. There are 12 residues in the CDR3. From germline, CDR1 is DFQATT and CDR2 SNEGSKA (reference sequence). The V end was cut by 3 bases, the J end by 3 bases, with 8 bases between. The DNA of the CDR3 is TGCAGTGCTAGTAAGGTTTACACTGAAGCTTTCTTT. It translates to CSASKVYTEAFF.

This clonotype was counted at least ten times. This chain links TRBV20-1 with TRBJ2-1; TRBD2 matches 10 bases. The CDR3 runs 15 residues. The V and J ends lost 2 bases and 4 bases, in that order; junction bases with no gene match: 5. The germline V gene has CDR1 DFQATT and CDR2 SNEGSKA (reference sequence). The CDR3 DNA sequence: TGCAGTGCTAGACCTCTAGCGGGGGCATACAATGAGCAGTTCTTC. It is translated as CSARPLAGAYNEQFF.

This clonotype came up many times. This chain links TRBV5-1 with TRBJ1-1; D call uncertain. The germline V and J ends were trimmed by 4 bases and 1 base, with 14 bases remaining between them. Germline CDR1 reads SGHRS; CDR2 reads YFSETQ. CDR3 length equals 15 residues. In DNA, the CDR3 is TGCGCCAGCAGCCCCCAACTCGACCGGAACACTGAAGCTTTCTTT. Residues: CASSPQLDRNTEAFF. Full variable domain (remainder filled in from reference TRBV5-1 and TRBJ1-1): KAGVTQTPRYLIKTRGQQVTLSCSPISGHRSVSWYQQTPGQGLQFLFEYFSETQRNKGNFPGRFSGRQFSNSRSEMNVSTLELGDSALYLCASSPQLDRNTEAFFGQGTRLTVV.

This clonotype was seen repeatedly, ten times or more. The rearrangement links TRBV7-9 to TRBJ1-1; the D is unclear. Germline CDR1 is SEHNR and CDR2 is FQNEAQ (reference sequence). Trimming cost V 1 base and J 7 bases, with 10 bases left between them. The CDR3 is 13 amino acids. The CDR3 reads CASSLGESIEAFF. Here the CDR3 DNA reads TGTGCCAGCAGCTTAGGGGAAAGTATTGAAGCTTTCTTT.

This clonotype has ten or more counts. For the CDR3, the DNA is TGTGCCAGCAGTGACGGAGGGGACACCGGGGAGCTGTTTTTT. This sequence encodes CASSDGGDTGELFF. The chain joins TRBV6-4 to TRBJ2-2, with D maybe TRBD2 (6 bases). V shed 2 bases and J shed 3 bases, with 7 bases lying between them. This CDR3 is built from 14 residues. The V gene's germline CDR1 is MRHNA and CDR2 SNTAGT.

In its sample, this clonotype was seen many times. The gene calls are TRBV5-1 and TRBJ2-5, with D unclear. The length of the CDR3 is 14 residues. V dropped 2 bases and J dropped 0 bases, with 8 bases sitting between them. In germline, CDR1 is SGHRS, CDR2 YFSETQ. As DNA, the CDR3 is TGCGCCAGCAGCTTAATCGCTAACCAAGAGACCCAGTACTTC. Its translation: CASSLIANQETQYF.

This clonotype was detected ten times or more. This sequence joins TRBV7-2 and TRBJ2-7; D tentatively fits TRBD1 or TRBD2 (5 bases each). Per the germline V gene, CDR1 is SGHTA and CDR2 is FQGNSA. The CDR3 length is 14 residues. The V gene lost 0 bases and the J gene lost 0 bases, with 6 bases spanning the gap. CDR3 loop: CASSLAGTSYEQYF. In DNA form, the CDR3 reads TGTGCCAGCAGCTTAGCCGGGACCTCCTACGAGCAGTACTTC.

This clonotype was detected ten times or more. The CDR3 DNA is TGCGCCAGCAGCCCCGACAGGGGGCCCACCTATGGCTACACCTTC. This codes for CASSPDRGPTYGYTF. The rearrangement joins TRBV5-1 to TRBJ1-2; 10 bases agree with TRBD1. Germline V lookup: CDR1 SGHRS, CDR2 YFSETQ. This CDR3 is 15 amino acids long. Unmatched junction bases numbered 7, after V lost 4 bases and J lost 4 bases.

This clonotype was counted many times. The chain links TRBV4-1 to TRBJ1-5; D possibly corresponds to TRBD1 (6 bases). The length of the CDR3 is 18 residues. The ends were cut back, 0 bases at V and 7 bases at J, with 22 bases in the middle. Germline loops: CDR1 MGHRA, CDR2 YSYEKL. CDR3 sequence: CASSQDWGPLGQNQPQHF. The CDR3 DNA sequence: TGCGCCAGCAGCCAAGATTGGGGGCCCCTCGGACAGAACCAGCCCCAGCATTTT.

This clonotype showed up many times. The rearrangement joins TRBV3-1 to TRBJ2-1; TRBD2 agrees at 8 bases. The CDR3 has 16 amino acids. Germline CDR1 and CDR2: LGHDT and YNNKEL (reference sequence). Losses at the gene ends were 0 bases for V and 3 bases for J; bases not matched to a gene: 4. CDR3 sequence (DNA): TGTGCCAGCAGCCAAGATGTGGCGGGGGGCTACAATGAGCAGTTCTTC. This encodes CASSQDVAGGYNEQFF.

This clonotype was seen only a few times. The chain links TRBV18 to TRBJ2-3; 7 bases match TRBD1. With 4 bases clipped from V and 4 bases from J, the junction kept 2 bases outside the gene matches. The CDR3 spans 13 residues. Germline lookup yields CDR1 KGHSH and CDR2 LQKENI. CDR3 sequence: CASSLGTADTQYF. The DNA for the CDR3 is TGTGCCAGCTCACTGGGGACAGCAGATACGCAGTATTTT. The entire variable domain, with the rest obtained from reference TRBV18 and TRBJ2-3, is as follows: NAGVMQNPRHLVRRRGQEARLRCSPMKGHSHVYWYRQLPEEGLKFMVYLQKENIIDESGMPKERFSAEFPKEGPSILRIQQVVRGDSAAYFCASSLGTADTQYFGPGTRLTVL.

This clonotype came up many times. The chain carries TRBV7-9 and TRBJ2-1; 14 bases are shared with TRBD2. The CDR3 is made up of 17 amino acids. Germline V gives CDR1 SEHNR, CDR2 FQNEAQ (reference sequence). The V and J ends lost 7 bases and 0 bases, in that order; junction bases with no gene match: 5. In nucleotides, the CDR3 is TGTGCCAGCACCTCGACTAGCGGGGGGGCCTCCTACAATGAGCAGTTCTTC. Its protein is CASTSTSGGASYNEQFF.